This T cell receptor beta chain was retrieved from a study of cytomegalovirus exposure and HLA in healthy donors. The PCR was carried out with 60 Vbeta primers and 13 Jbeta primers. Clones were sequenced by immunoSEQ multiplex PCR, and TCRdb holds only the in-frame ones, with some missing. The data show some 180,000 clones, over 70% seen once. Sequences were obtained from PBMCs. This clonotype originated in a male donor in good health and CMV-seronegative.

DNA of the CDR3: TGTGCCAGTAGTGGCGACAGTTACTCCTACGAGCAGTACTTC. Its translation is CASSGDSYSYEQYF. This chain uses TRBV19 with TRBJ2-7; possible D gene TRBD1, 5 bases. Trimming pared 5 bases from V and 0 bases from J, leaving 11 bases between. In germline, CDR1 is LNHDA, CDR2 SQIVND (reference sequence). The CDR3 is 14 amino acids.